Listed here is a single TCR beta chain. The antigen remains undetermined. These data originate in a study of shared clonotypes between healthy human individuals. Repertoires were generated with immunoSEQ multiplex PCR, while TCRdb's copy carries only in-frame clones and drops some. The sample lists about a million clones, under 80% occurring once. Regarding the study as a whole: Of the naive CD4 clonotypes, roughly 5.2% were shared across several donors. The generation probabilities recorded for non-shared clonotypes fell below those of clonotypes shared by all four donors.

From germline, CDR1 is LNHNV and CDR2 YYDKDF (reference sequence). The ends were cut back, 0 bases at V and 3 bases at J, with 11 bases in the middle. The CDR3 is 15 amino acids. Sequencing was carried out using memory CD4+ T cells sorted from blood. Subset denoted: CD45RA-negative fraction. This chain uses TRBV15 with TRBJ2-5; possible D gene TRBD1, 5 bases. The sequence derives from a man younger than 35 in good health. Here the CDR3 DNA reads TGTGCCACCAGCAGAGATCAGGTCAGGGAAGAGACCCAGTACTTC. It specifies CATSRDQVREETQYF. The full variable domain, in which reference TRBV15 and TRBJ2-5 provide the parts outside the CDR3, is DAMVIQNPRYQVTQFGKPVTLSCSQTLNHNVMYWYQQKSSQAPKLLFHYYDKDFNNEADTPDNFQSRRPNTSFCFLDIRSPGLGDTAMYLCATSRDQVREETQYFGPGTRLLVL.